This TCR beta chain was recovered during a study of T cell responses to AZD1222 COVID-19 vaccine. Germline CDR1 is MNHEY and CDR2 is SVGAGI. The CDR3 is 15 amino acids. Trimming left V 6 bases short and J 0 bases short, with 15 bases between. The table came from immunoSEQ multiplex PCR; TCRdb's copy has only in-frame clones and leaves some out. The table has roughly 140,000 clones, approximately 90% seen once. The specimen was peripheral blood, collected on day 0 of AZD1222 vaccination. The sequence came from an adult in good health. The V and J genes are TRBV6-5 and TRBJ2-7; maybe TRBD1 (7 bases). The CDR3 region is CASSQGVTSSYEQYF. CDR3 in DNA: TGTGCCAGCAGCCAGGGGGTGACTAGCTCCTACGAGCAGTACTTC.